These T cell receptor beta chains were read from a single sample in a study of beta chain features in type 1 diabetes. The data were produced by immunoSEQ multiplex PCR, yet TCRdb's version contains in-frame clones alone and is incomplete. The table lists over 40,000 clones, 66% of them singletons. Sequenced input: Tregs from blood. The receptor set was obtained from a man aged 25 to 45 with type 1 diabetes. Some clones in this sample may be carry-over from other donors' samples. Each CDR3 is given with its conserved first and last residue. The order of the fields is clone size, D gene, J gene, V gene, CDR3 protein, CDR3 DNA. D genes are given only for firm matches. Expanded clones get a size class; other rows say once, few or many, or leave the size out.

clone_size: NA
d_call: TRBD1
j_call: TRBJ2-5
v_call: TRBV5-1
cdr3_aa: CASSAGQGAQETQYF
cdr3_nt: TGCGCCAGCAGCGCCGGACAGGGAGCCCAAGAGACCCAGTACTTC

clone_size: NA
d_call: TRBD1
j_call: TRBJ1-2
v_call: TRBV10-3
cdr3_aa: CAISGTGDGYTF
cdr3_nt: TGTGCCATCAGTGGGACAGGGGATGGCTACACCTTC

clone_size: NA
d_call: TRBD1
j_call: TRBJ1-1
v_call: TRBV28
cdr3_aa: CASGQGQKNTEAFF
cdr3_nt: TGTGCCAGTGGACAGGGCCAAAAGAACACTGAAGCTTTCTTT

clone_size: NA
d_call: NA
j_call: TRBJ1-5
v_call: TRBV19
cdr3_aa: CASSILGDQPQHF
cdr3_nt: TGTGCCAGTAGTATCCTCGGAGATCAGCCCCAGCATTTT

clone_size: NA
d_call: TRBD2
j_call: TRBJ2-5
v_call: TRBV5-1
cdr3_aa: CASSLVAGGQETQYF
cdr3_nt: TGCGCCAGCAGCTTGGTCGCGGGGGGCCAAGAGACCCAGTACTTC

clone_size: few
d_call: TRBD2
j_call: TRBJ2-3
v_call: TRBV5-1
cdr3_aa: CASSVAGLTDTQYF
cdr3_nt: TGCGCCAGCAGCGTAGCGGGGCTTACGGATACGCAGTATTTT

clone_size: NA
d_call: NA
j_call: TRBJ2-7
v_call: TRBV7-9
cdr3_aa: CASSNGGSYLSYEQYF
cdr3_nt: TGTGCCAGCAGTAACGGCGGATCCTACCTCTCCTACGAGCAGTACTTC

clone_size: few
d_call: NA
j_call: TRBJ2-5
v_call: TRBV20-1
cdr3_aa: CSAPLVETQYF
cdr3_nt: TGCAGTGCGCCCCTAGTGGAGACCCAGTACTTC

clone_size: NA
d_call: NA
j_call: TRBJ2-1
v_call: TRBV11-1
cdr3_aa: CASSPLRGEQFF
cdr3_nt: TGTGCCAGCAGCCCGCTGAGGGGGGAGCAGTTCTTC

clone_size: NA
d_call: TRBD2
j_call: TRBJ2-1
v_call: TRBV5-4
cdr3_aa: CASSLPPGTRDGNEQFF
cdr3_nt: TGTGCCAGCAGCCTTCCTCCCGGGACTAGGGATGGAAATGAGCAGTTCTTC

clone_size: NA
d_call: TRBD1
j_call: TRBJ1-1
v_call: TRBV7-3
cdr3_aa: CASSLTGQKNTEAFF
cdr3_nt: TGTGCCAGCAGCTTAACGGGACAGAAGAACACTGAAGCTTTCTTT

clone_size: NA
d_call: NA
j_call: TRBJ1-6
v_call: TRBV7-3
cdr3_aa: CASSLVAESPLHF
cdr3_nt: TGTGCCAGCAGCTTAGTCGCGGAGTCACCCCTCCACTTT

clone_size: NA
d_call: TRBD1
j_call: TRBJ2-7
v_call: TRBV11-2
cdr3_aa: CASSLTISGQANF
cdr3_nt: TGTGCCAGCAGCTTAACCATCTCGGGACAGGCAAACTTC

clone_size: few
d_call: NA
j_call: TRBJ2-1
v_call: TRBV27
cdr3_aa: CASRPSIYNEQFF
cdr3_nt: TGTGCCAGCAGACCGAGCATTTACAATGAGCAGTTCTTC

clone_size: NA
d_call: NA
j_call: TRBJ2-2
v_call: TRBV30
cdr3_aa: CAWGGWGSTGELFF
cdr3_nt: TGTGCCTGGGGGGGCTGGGGGAGTACCGGGGAGCTGTTTTTT

clone_size: once
d_call: TRBD2
j_call: TRBJ2-5
v_call: TRBV4-3
cdr3_aa: CASSRGLAEETQYF
cdr3_nt: TGCGCCAGCAGCCGCGGACTAGCGGAAGAGACCCAGTACTTC

clone_size: NA
d_call: TRBD1
j_call: TRBJ2-7
v_call: TRBV2
cdr3_aa: CASIGPGQTPYEQYF
cdr3_nt: TGTGCCAGCATCGGTCCGGGACAGACCCCCTACGAGCAGTACTTC

clone_size: NA
d_call: NA
j_call: TRBJ2-1
v_call: TRBV20-1
cdr3_aa: CSARTEGEQFF
cdr3_nt: TGCAGTGCTAGAACTGAGGGTGAGCAGTTCTTC

clone_size: NA
d_call: NA
j_call: TRBJ2-2
v_call: TRBV5-1
cdr3_aa: CASSAFTRLGSGELFF
cdr3_nt: TGCGCCAGCAGCGCCTTTACTCGACTAGGATCCGGGGAGCTGTTTTTT

clone_size: NA
d_call: NA
j_call: TRBJ1-1
v_call: TRBV2
cdr3_aa: CASMGASGYTEAFF
cdr3_nt: TGTGCCAGCATGGGAGCCTCTGGTTACACTGAAGCTTTCTTT

clone_size: NA
d_call: NA
j_call: TRBJ1-1
v_call: TRBV29-1
cdr3_aa: CSVEIQGNTEAFF
cdr3_nt: TGCAGCGTTGAGATTCAGGGAAACACTGAAGCTTTCTTT

clone_size: NA
d_call: NA
j_call: TRBJ2-5
v_call: TRBV7-9
cdr3_aa: CASSLGTSYQETQYF
cdr3_nt: TGTGCCAGCAGCTTAGGGACTTCATACCAAGAGACCCAGTACTTC

clone_size: NA
d_call: NA
j_call: TRBJ1-4
v_call: TRBV6-6
cdr3_aa: CASSYSLRAEKLFF
cdr3_nt: TGTGCCAGCAGTTACTCTTTGAGGGCGGAAAAACTGTTTTTT

clone_size: NA
d_call: NA
j_call: TRBJ2-3
v_call: TRBV5-1
cdr3_aa: CASSSRQGGTDTQYF
cdr3_nt: TGCGCCAGCAGCTCCCGGCAGGGCGGCACAGATACGCAGTATTTT